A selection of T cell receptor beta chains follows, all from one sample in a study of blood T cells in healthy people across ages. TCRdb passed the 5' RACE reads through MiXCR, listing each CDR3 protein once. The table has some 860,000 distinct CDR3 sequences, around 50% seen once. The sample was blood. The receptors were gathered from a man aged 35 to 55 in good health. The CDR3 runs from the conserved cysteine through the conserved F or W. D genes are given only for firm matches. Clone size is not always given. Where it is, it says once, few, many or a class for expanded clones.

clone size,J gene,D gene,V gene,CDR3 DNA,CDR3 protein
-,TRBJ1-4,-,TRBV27,TGTGCCAGCAGTCCGCCCCCACACGAAAAACTGTTTTTT,CASSPPPHEKLFF
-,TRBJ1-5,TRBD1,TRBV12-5,TGTGCTACCGCACAGGGGCTAGGGCAGCCCCAGCATTTT,CATAQGLGQPQHF
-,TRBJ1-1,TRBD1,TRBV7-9,TGTGCCAGCAGCTGGGGACAGGGCCCCCTTGACGGCACTGAAGCTTTCTTT,CASSWGQGPLDGTEAFF
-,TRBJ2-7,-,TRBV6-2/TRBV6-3,TGTGCCAGCAGTGATGGAGGGTCCTCCTACGAGCAGTACTTC,CASSDGGSSYEQYF
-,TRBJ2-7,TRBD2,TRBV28,TGTGCCAGCAGTTCTATTACTAGCGGGAGAGGAGATGAGCAGTACTTC,CASSSITSGRGDEQYF
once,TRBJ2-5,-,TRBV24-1,TGTGCCACCAGTGTACGTTTACAGGGTCAAGAGACCCAGTACTTC,CATSVRLQGQETQYF
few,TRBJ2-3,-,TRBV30,TGTGCCTGGAGCCTCGGAGGTGGAGATACGCAGTATTTT,CAWSLGGGDTQYF
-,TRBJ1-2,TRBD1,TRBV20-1,TGCAGTGCAGATCGACAGGGGGCGAGGGGCTACACCTTC,CSADRQGARGYTF
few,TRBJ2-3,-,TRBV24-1,TGTGCCACCAGTGATCCCGGGTCGGGGGGCACAGATACGCAGTATTTT,CATSDPGSGGTDTQYF
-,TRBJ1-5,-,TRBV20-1,TGCAGTGCTAGAGACCGCAGGGCCCAGCATTTT,CSARDRRAQHF
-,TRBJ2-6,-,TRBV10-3,TGTGCCACTGGACGGGACTCCGGGGCCAACGTCCTGACTTTC,CATGRDSGANVLTF
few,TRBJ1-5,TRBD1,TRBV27,TGTGCCAGCAGTCGCCAACAAACAGGGGAACAGCCCCAGCATTTT,CASSRQQTGEQPQHF
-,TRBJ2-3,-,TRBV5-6,TGTGCCAGCAGCATGGGACCTCAAGATACGCAGTATTTT,CASSMGPQDTQYF
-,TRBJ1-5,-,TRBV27,TGTGCCAGCAGTTTAGGAAGGGGAGGGGGTCAGCCCCAGCATTTT,CASSLGRGGGQPQHF
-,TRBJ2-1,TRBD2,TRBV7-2,TGTGCCGGCAGCTTAGGGACTAGCGGGGGGGCGGATGAGCAGTTCTTC,CAGSLGTSGGADEQFF
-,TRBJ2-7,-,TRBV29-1,TGCAGCGTTGAGGATAGACAGAAAACCTACGAGCAGTACTTC,CSVEDRQKTYEQYF
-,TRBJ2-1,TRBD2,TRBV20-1,TGCAGTGCTAGACAATCGACCGGGACTAGCGGGAGGGAGCAGTTCTTC,CSARQSTGTSGREQFF
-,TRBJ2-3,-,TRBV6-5,TGTGCCAACAGTTCCAAAATAGGGGATACGCAGTATTTT,CANSSKIGDTQYF
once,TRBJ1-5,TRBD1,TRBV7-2,TGTGCCAGCAGCTCAACCGGGACAGGGACTTATAGCAATCAGCCCCAGCATTTT,CASSSTGTGTYSNQPQHF
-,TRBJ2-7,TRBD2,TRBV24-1,TGTGCCACCAGTGATTTTGGCGGGAGCTCCTACAATGAGCAGTACTTC,CATSDFGGSSYNEQYF
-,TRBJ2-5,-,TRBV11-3,TGTGCCAGCACTCCCGGGAGCAGGGGGGAAGGGGAGACCCAGTACTTC,CASTPGSRGEGETQYF
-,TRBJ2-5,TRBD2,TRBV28,TGTGCCAGCCAATTAGCGGGAGGGCCCGCAGAGACCCAGTACTTC,CASQLAGGPAETQYF
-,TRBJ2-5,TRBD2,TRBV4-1,TGCGCCAGCAGCCAAATAGCGGGGGTTATTTCTGAGGCCCAGTACTTC,CASSQIAGVISEAQYF
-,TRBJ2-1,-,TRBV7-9,TGTGCCAGCAGCTTAAGGCCGTGGAATGAGCAGTTCTTC,CASSLRPWNEQFF
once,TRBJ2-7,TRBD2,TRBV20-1,TGCAGTGCTATCGTTAGCGGGAGGCCAGGCGAGCAGTACTTC,CSAIVSGRPGEQYF
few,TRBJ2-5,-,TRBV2,TGTGCCAGCAGTGAAAGATTTGCGGAGACCCAGTACTTC,CASSERFAETQYF
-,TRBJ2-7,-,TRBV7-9,TGTGCCAGCACCTTACTGGGTACCTCCTACGAGCAGTACTTC,CASTLLGTSYEQYF
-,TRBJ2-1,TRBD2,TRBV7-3,TGTGCCAGCAGCCCAGTGACGGGAGGGCTCAATGAGCAGTTCTTC,CASSPVTGGLNEQFF
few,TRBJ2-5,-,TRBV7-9,TGTGCCAGCAGCTTGGTCAGGGGCCAAGAGACCCAGTACTTC,CASSLVRGQETQYF
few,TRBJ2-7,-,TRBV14,TGTGCCAGCAGCCAAGATCCACGCGAGCAGTACTTC,CASSQDPREQYF
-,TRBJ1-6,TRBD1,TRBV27,TGTGCCAGCAGTTTAAATAACCGGGACAGGGGGAATTCACCCCTCCACTTT,CASSLNNRDRGNSPLHF
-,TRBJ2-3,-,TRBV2,TGTGCCATCTTAGCGGTGGACACAGATACGCAGTATTTT,CAILAVDTDTQYF
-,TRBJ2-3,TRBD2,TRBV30,TGTGCCTGGAGTCGAAGCGGGGGCCCTAGCACAGATACGCAGTATTTT,CAWSRSGGPSTDTQYF
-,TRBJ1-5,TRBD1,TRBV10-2,TGCGCCAGCGCCCGAACGGGACAGGGCGTAAGCAATCAGCCCCAGCATTTT,CASARTGQGVSNQPQHF
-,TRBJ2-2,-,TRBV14,TGTGCCAGCAGCCAAGAGATGGCCCCCGGGGAGCTGTTTTTT,CASSQEMAPGELFF
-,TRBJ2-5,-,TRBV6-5,TGTGCCAGCAGTTACCAGACCAATCCGGGAGAGACCCAGTACTTC,CASSYQTNPGETQYF
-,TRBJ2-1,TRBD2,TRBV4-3,TGCGCCGCCGGGGGGGGCGGGTACGAGGAGCAGTTCTTC,CAAGGGGYEEQFF
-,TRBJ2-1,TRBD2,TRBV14,TGTGCCAGCAGCCGTGGGGGGGTGGGCTCCTACAATGAGCAGTTCTTC,CASSRGGVGSYNEQFF
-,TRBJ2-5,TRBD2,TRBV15,TGTGCCACCAGCGGATCTAAACTAGCGGGGGAGGAAGAGACCCAGTACTTC,CATSGSKLAGEEETQYF
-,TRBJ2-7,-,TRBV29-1,TGCAGCGTTGAAGTGGACAGACGCTGGTACTTC,CSVEVDRRWYF
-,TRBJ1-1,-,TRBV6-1,TGTGCCAGCTCTGAGCGGATTGAAGCTTTCTTT,CASSERIEAFF
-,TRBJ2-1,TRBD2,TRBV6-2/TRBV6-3,TGTGCCAGCAGTTACAGCGGGAAGGGAGGGGATGAGCAGTTCTTC,CASSYSGKGGDEQFF
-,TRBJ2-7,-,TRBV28,TGTGCCAGCAGTTTCGGTTGGGGCGGGACCTACGAGCAGTACTTC,CASSFGWGGTYEQYF
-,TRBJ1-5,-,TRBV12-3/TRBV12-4,TGTGCCAGCAGTCCAGGTTTCGGACGCCAGCCCCAGCATTTT,CASSPGFGRQPQHF
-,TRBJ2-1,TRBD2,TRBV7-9,TGTGCCAGCAGCCCTCCCGGCGGGAGTAAGGTTGAGCAGTTCTTC,CASSPPGGSKVEQFF